Below, 3 T cell receptor beta chains from the same sample are listed, as sequenced in a study of blood T cells in healthy people across ages. A second PCR, run for roughly 7 to 12 cycles, used a sample-barcoded 5' primer plus a J-beta primer mix. TCRdb ran MiXCR on the 5' RACE reads and lists one entry per CDR3 protein. The profile shows roughly 1.6 million distinct CDR3 sequences, about 31% of them singletons. The sequencing input was blood. Source of these receptors: a woman aged 25 to 45 in good health.

The rearrangement uses TRBV20-1 and TRBJ2-3, with TRBD2 identical over 13 bases. This CDR3 has 14 residues. The V segment lost 6 bases and the J segment 14 bases; nucleotides outside the gene matches: 14. Germline V gene data show CDR1 as DFQATT and CDR2 as SNEGSKA (reference sequence). CDR3 residues: CSATTSGGFTDTYF. The CDR3 DNA follows: TGCAGTGCCACGACTAGCGGGGGGTTCACAGATACGTATTTT.

Of note for this clonotype: The junction shows a germline mismatch at one end, possibly a read error. The chain combines TRBV28 with TRBJ1-4; D gene uncertain. Germline CDR1 reads MDHEN; CDR2 reads SYDVKM. This CDR3 has 16 amino acids. The DNA for the CDR3 is TGTGCCGGCAGTCCGCAGAATAAAGCGGCTAATGAAAAACTGTTTTTT. Its protein product is CAGSPQNKAANEKLFF.

This clonotype occurred once. The genes are TRBV20-1 and TRBJ2-3; 9 positions match TRBD1. Germline values: CDR1 DFQATT, CDR2 SNEGSKA (reference sequence). The CDR3 has 15 residues. Trimming removed 4 bases from V and 4 bases from J; junction bases left unmatched: 9. The CDR3, as DNA: TGCAGTGCTACCCTAGCCGGGACAGGGCCAGATACGCAGTATTTT. It is translated as CSATLAGTGPDTQYF.